Below are 3 T cell receptor beta chains sequenced from a single sample in a study of cytomegalovirus exposure and HLA in healthy donors. PCR involved 60 Vbeta and 13 Jbeta primers. Sequenced by immunoSEQ multiplex PCR; TCRdb stores in-frame clones only, minus some. The sample includes roughly 120,000 clones, 76% of them seen just once. The sample consisted of PBMCs. All receptors come from a man aged 45-65 years in good health and CMV-seronegative.

The chain recombines TRBV4-1 with TRBJ2-1; 10 nucleotides agree with TRBD2. The CDR3 is made up of 16 amino acids. V was clipped by 2 bases and J by 8 bases; unmatched bases: 9. The germline V gene encodes CDR1 MGHRA and CDR2 YSYEKL. The CDR3 region has the DNA TGCGCCAGCAGCCAATCACCGAGCGGGGGGGTCTATGAGCAGTTCTTC. Translated, it gives CASSQSPSGGVYEQFF.

The CDR3 DNA follows: TGTGCCAGCTCATCAGGACAGCGATATCAGCCCCAGCATTTT. It codes for CASSSGQRYQPQHF. This sequence joins TRBV18 and TRBJ1-5, with a possible D match to TRBD1 (6 bases). The CDR3 covers 14 residues. Looked up from germline, CDR1 is KGHSH and CDR2 is LQKENI. V dropped 5 bases and J dropped 5 bases, with 13 bases sitting between them.

J is TRBJ1-1 and V is TRBV5-4; perhaps TRBD1 as D (5 bases). The CDR3 totals 13 residues. Germline loops: CDR1 SGHNT, CDR2 YYREEE (reference sequence). V gave up 10 bases and J gave up 10 bases, with 23 bases separating them. The CDR3 spells CAYKGVDNLGAFF. CDR3 coding DNA: TGTGCCTACAAAGGGGTTGACAACCTAGGAGCTTTCTTT. The full variable domain, in which reference TRBV5-4 and TRBJ1-1 provide the parts outside the CDR3, is ETGVTQSPTHLIKTRGQQVTLRCSSQSGHNTVSWYQQALGQGPQFIFQYYREEENGRGNFPPRFSGLQFPNYSSELNVNALELDDSALYLCAYKGVDNLGAFFGQGTRLTVV.